Each of the 10 T cell receptor beta chains below was sequenced from the same sample in a study of naive and memory T cell subsets. General study points: A few larger clonotypes appeared in naive repertoires, especially CD8, possibly memory cells re-expressing CD45RA.

No antigen has been assigned to these receptors. An equimolar mix of two oligonucleotides served as the beta constant-region primer for TRBC1 and TRBC2. The ligated cDNA underwent four PCR rounds using SP2 and nested alpha and beta constant-region primers. In TCRdb, the UMI-ligation and nested PCR reads were re-called with MiXCR into one record per CDR3 protein. The sample carries under 150,000 distinct CDR3 sequences, about a fifth recorded once. What was sequenced was naive CD8+ T cells from blood. The receptor source for this set is a human donor in good health.

V gene TRBV7-9 combines with J gene TRBJ2-1, with 7 bases lining up with TRBD2. Trimming removed 4 bases from V and 1 base from J; junction bases left unmatched: 13. Germline CDR1 and CDR2: SEHNR and FQNEAQ (reference sequence). This CDR3 is 18 amino acids long. The CDR3 region is CASSSPIASGDSYNEQFF. The CDR3, as DNA: TGTGCCAGCAGCTCTCCCATTGCCAGCGGGGATTCCTACAATGAGCAGTTCTTC.

This clonotype was seen more than once but under ten times. V usage is TRBV25-1 and J usage is TRBJ2-7, with TRBD2 as a possible D gene (6 bases). This CDR3 comprises 15 residues. Germline V gene lookup returns CDR1 MGHDK and CDR2 SYGVNS. The ends were cut back, 0 bases at V and 5 bases at J, with 14 bases in the middle. Here the CDR3 reads CASSEYFGSPHEQYF. In DNA form, the CDR3 reads TGTGCCAGCAGTGAATATTTCGGGAGTCCCCACGAGCAGTACTTC.

The gene calls are TRBV6-6 and TRBJ1-5, with TRBD1 matching 8 bases. The CDR3 consists of 17 residues. Looked up from germline, CDR1 is MNHNY and CDR2 is SVGAGI (reference sequence). V was pared by 0 bases and J by 3 bases, with 7 bases of the junction left unmatched. CDR3 in DNA: TGTGCCAGCAGTTACTCGGGAGGACAGGGATACAATCAGCCCCAGCATTTT. This codes for CASSYSGGQGYNQPQHF.

CDR3 DNA: TGTGCCAGCAGCACACTCCGGGACAGGGAGAACACCGGGGAGCTGTTTTTT. Protein: CASSTLRDRENTGELFF. V usage is TRBV14 and J usage is TRBJ2-2, with 9 positions matching TRBD1. With 5 bases clipped from V and 1 base from J, the junction kept 8 bases outside the gene matches. This CDR3 has 17 residues. Germline-derived CDR1 and CDR2 are SGHDN and FVKESK.

A remark on this clonotype: The junction does not match germline at one end; this may be a read error. The V and J genes are TRBV28 and TRBJ2-3, with D unclear. The CDR3 runs 12 residues. Germline CDR1 is MDHEN and CDR2 is SYDVKM. The CDR3 DNA follows: TGTGCCAGCAGTCCAGGCACAGATACGAAGTATTTT. Amino acid sequence: CASSPGTDTKYF.

This clonotype showed up just a few times. The chain joins TRBV9 to TRBJ1-1, with D possibly matching TRBD1 (6 bases). Germline V gene data show CDR1 as SGDLS and CDR2 as YYNGEE. V was clipped by 4 bases and J by 1 base, with 20 bases between them. This CDR3 comprises 17 residues. The CDR3 here is CASSSSRGRGRNTEAFF. The CDR3 DNA sequence: TGTGCCAGCAGCTCCTCCCGGGGGCGGGGAAGGAACACTGAAGCTTTCTTT.

This clonotype was seen a handful of times. The chain employs TRBV20-1 and TRBJ2-7; perhaps TRBD2 as D (6 bases). The CDR3 totals 13 residues. Trimming pared 4 bases from V and 1 base from J, leaving 11 bases between. Germline CDR1 is DFQATT and CDR2 is SNEGSKA (reference sequence). CDR3 region: CSATGTESYEQYF. Here the CDR3 DNA reads TGCAGTGCTACCGGGACTGAGTCCTACGAGCAGTACTTC.

The rearrangement joins TRBV9 to TRBJ2-1, with 13 bases lining up with TRBD2. The CDR3 is 16 residues long. Germline trimming cut 4 bases from V and 9 bases from J; bases unmatched to any gene: 10. The germline V gene has CDR1 SGDLS and CDR2 YYNGEE. CDR3 sequence (DNA): TGTGCCAGCAGCCCGCCGGGACTAGCGGGATTTTTTGAGCAGTTCTTC. Residues: CASSPPGLAGFFEQFF.

The V call is TRBV20-1, the J call TRBJ2-1; D is perhaps TRBD1 or TRBD2 (6 bases each). Per germline, CDR1 DFQATT and CDR2 SNEGSKA (reference sequence). The ends were cut back, 3 bases at V and 5 bases at J, with 20 bases in the middle. This CDR3 comprises 16 residues. CDR3 region: CSARVIGGINHNEQFF. The DNA of the CDR3 is TGCAGTGCTAGGGTAATAGGGGGGATCAATCACAATGAGCAGTTCTTC.

The chain has TRBV27 and TRBJ2-4; 9 bases agree with TRBD2. Germline V gene lookup returns CDR1 MNHEY and CDR2 SMNVEV (reference sequence). This CDR3 has 20 residues. J lost 3 bases, V lost 3 bases, and 18 bases had no gene match. The CDR3, as DNA: TGTGCCAGCAGTTTGGTGGGGAGAGCGGGAGGTAGTCTGGGCAAAAACATTCAGTACTTC. Encoded protein: CASSLVGRAGGSLGKNIQYF.